What follows are 9 T cell receptor beta chains derived from one specimen sequenced in a study of blood T cell repertoires in COVID-19. Produced via immunoSEQ multiplex PCR; TCRdb's table is partial and in-frame only. The table lists a few hundred thousand clones, roughly nine tenths of them singletons, with approximately 5% in the top ten. The sample comprised PBMCs or T cells enriched from blood (not recorded which). Receptor source: a woman aged 25 to 45 who had recovered from COVID-19.

The chain recombines TRBV27 with TRBJ2-2; 16 positions agree with TRBD2. Germline values: CDR1 MNHEY, CDR2 SMNVEV (reference sequence). With V trimmed by 0 bases and J by 4 bases, 2 bases remained unmatched. The CDR3 runs 18 residues. CDR3 amino acids: CASSLSGLAGGPTGELFF. In DNA form, the CDR3 reads TGTGCCAGCAGTTTATCGGGACTAGCGGGGGGGCCCACCGGGGAGCTGTTTTTT.

A word on this clone: The sample has other DNA sequences that encode this CDR3 too. The V and J genes are TRBV5-1 and TRBJ1-2, with D unclear. The CDR3 is made up of 14 amino acids. Germline V gene data show CDR1 as SGHRS and CDR2 as YFSETQ. V lost 0 bases to trimming and J lost 4 bases, with 10 bases between them. The CDR3 DNA reads TGCGCCAGCAGCTTGGATCGGGGATCCTATGGCTACACCTTC. Translation: CASSLDRGSYGYTF.

This chain links TRBV19 with TRBJ1-2; the D gene is possibly TRBD1 (6 bases). V dropped 0 bases and J dropped 7 bases, with 12 bases sitting between them. Germline V gives CDR1 LNHDA, CDR2 SQIVND (reference sequence). This CDR3 region has 14 residues. The CDR3 DNA sequence: TGTGCCAGTAGTATAGAGGGGGCGCAGGCTGGCTACACCTTC. Protein sequence: CASSIEGAQAGYTF.

The CDR3 protein is CASSFSSQDGYTF. The CDR3 DNA follows: TGTGCCAGTAGTTTCTCAAGCCAGGATGGCTACACCTTC. This sequence joins TRBV2 and TRBJ1-2, with unresolved D. This CDR3 is 13 amino acids long. V shed 9 bases and J shed 6 bases, with 17 bases lying between them. Germline V CDR1 and CDR2: SNHLY, FYNNEI.

The CDR3 nucleotides read TGCAGCGTCATATCGGGGGGATACTATGGCTACACCTTC. Encoded protein: CSVISGGYYGYTF. J is TRBJ1-2 and V is TRBV29-1; the D gene is possibly TRBD1 (5 bases). The CDR3 is 13 residues long. CDR1 is SQVTM and CDR2 is ANQGSEA in the germline V gene. Trimming removed 6 bases from V and 3 bases from J, with 14 bases in between.

The rearrangement uses TRBV6-1 and TRBJ1-5; D unclear. CDR3 length: 13 residues. V was shortened by 2 bases and J by 7 bases, with 9 bases between the two germline ends. From germline, CDR1 is MNHNS and CDR2 SASEGT. In DNA form, the CDR3 reads TGTGCCAGCAGTGAAATTGGGGAGCAGCCCCAGCATTTT. Its translation is CASSEIGEQPQHF.

This chain uses TRBV7-9 with TRBJ1-2, with D perhaps matching TRBD1 (6 bases). CDR1 is SEHNR, CDR2 FQNEAQ, per germline (reference sequence). The CDR3 extends over 14 amino acids. The V gene lost 5 bases and the J gene lost 4 bases, with 14 bases spanning the gap. In DNA, the CDR3 is TGTGCCAGCAGCCGAGGGGGAATAAGCTATGGCTACACCTTC. Amino acid sequence: CASSRGGISYGYTF.

A few counts support this clone. This chain connects TRBV5-1 to TRBJ1-6; 10 nucleotides line up with TRBD1. Germline V CDR1 and CDR2: SGHRS, YFSETQ. This CDR3 is built from 19 residues. J lost 0 bases, V lost 7 bases, and 13 bases had no gene match. The CDR3 bases are TGCGCCAGCGCTAGAGAAATCCGGGACAGGGGCTCCTATAATTCACCCCTCCACTTT. This encodes CASAREIRDRGSYNSPLHF. The full variable domain, completed using reference TRBV5-1 and TRBJ1-6, is KAGVTQTPRYLIKTRGQQVTLSCSPISGHRSVSWYQQTPGQGLQFLFEYFSETQRNKGNFPGRFSGRQFSNSRSEMNVSTLELGDSALYLCASAREIRDRGSYNSPLHFGNGTRLTVT.

The chain carries TRBV19 and TRBJ1-1; D unresolved. CDR1 LNHDA and CDR2 SQIVND come from the germline V gene (reference sequence). V lost 6 bases to trimming and J lost 0 bases, with 17 bases between them. This CDR3 region has 16 residues. The CDR3 sequence: CASRSTTTKMNTEAFF. CDR3 in DNA: TGTGCCAGTAGGTCCACAACCACGAAAATGAACACTGAAGCTTTCTTT.